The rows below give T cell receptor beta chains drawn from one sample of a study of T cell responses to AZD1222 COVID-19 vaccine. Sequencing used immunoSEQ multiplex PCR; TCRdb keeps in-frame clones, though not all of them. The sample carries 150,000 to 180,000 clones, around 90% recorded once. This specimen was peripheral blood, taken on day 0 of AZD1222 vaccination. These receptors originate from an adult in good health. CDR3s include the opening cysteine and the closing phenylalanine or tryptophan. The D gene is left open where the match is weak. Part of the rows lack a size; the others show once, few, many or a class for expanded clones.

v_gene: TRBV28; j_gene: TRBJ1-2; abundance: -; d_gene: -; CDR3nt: TGTGCCAGCGATAAAGAGGGTTGGCATGGCTACACCTTC; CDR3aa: CASDKEGWHGYTF
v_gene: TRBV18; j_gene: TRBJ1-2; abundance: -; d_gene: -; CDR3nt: TGTGCCAGCTCACCACAAACGCAGGGCCCCTCTGGCTACACCTTC; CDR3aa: CASSPQTQGPSGYTF
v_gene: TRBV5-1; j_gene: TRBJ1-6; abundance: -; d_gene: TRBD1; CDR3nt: TGCGCCAGCAGCTTGGCCCCAGGGGGTAATTCACCCCTCCACTTT; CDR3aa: CASSLAPGGNSPLHF
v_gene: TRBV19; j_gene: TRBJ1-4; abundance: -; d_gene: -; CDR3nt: TGTGCCAGTCTCCCGCCATGGGGGGAAAAACTGTTTTTT; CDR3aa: CASLPPWGEKLFF
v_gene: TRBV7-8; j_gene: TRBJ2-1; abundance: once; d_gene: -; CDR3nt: TGTGCCAGCAGCCGTAGCGGACCAGCGTACAATGAGCAGTTCTTC; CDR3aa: CASSRSGPAYNEQFF
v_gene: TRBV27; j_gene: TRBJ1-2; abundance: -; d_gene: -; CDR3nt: TGTGCCAGCAGTTTACAGGGGAGGAGTGGCTACACCTTC; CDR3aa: CASSLQGRSGYTF
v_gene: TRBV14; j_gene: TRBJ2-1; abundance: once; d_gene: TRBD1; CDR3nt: TGTGCCAGCAGCCAGGACAGGGGCTACAATGAGCAGTTCTTC; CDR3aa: CASSQDRGYNEQFF
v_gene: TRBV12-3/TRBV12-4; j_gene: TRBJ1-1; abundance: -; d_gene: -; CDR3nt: TGTGCCAGCAGCCCCTTCTTGGGCACTGAAGCTTTCTTT; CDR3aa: CASSPFLGTEAFF
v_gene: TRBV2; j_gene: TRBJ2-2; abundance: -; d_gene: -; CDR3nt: TGTGCCAGCAGCGCCGCCAGGAATACCGGGGAGCTGTTTTTT; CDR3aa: CASSAARNTGELFF
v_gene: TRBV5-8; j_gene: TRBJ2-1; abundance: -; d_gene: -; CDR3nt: TGTGCCAGCAGCTTGGCGACGAAGACTAGTAGCAATGAGCAGTTCTTC; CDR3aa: CASSLATKTSSNEQFF
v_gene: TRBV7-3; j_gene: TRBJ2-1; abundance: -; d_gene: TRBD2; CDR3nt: TGTGCCAGCAGCAAAAGCGGGGAATACAATGAGCAGTTCTTC; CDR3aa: CASSKSGEYNEQFF
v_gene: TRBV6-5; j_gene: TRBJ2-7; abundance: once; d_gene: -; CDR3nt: TGTGCCAGCAGTTACCCAGGTTCGCATGAGCAGTACTTC; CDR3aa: CASSYPGSHEQYF
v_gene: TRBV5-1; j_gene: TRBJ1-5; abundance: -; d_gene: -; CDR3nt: TGCGCCAGCAGCTTGGTGGGGGCGCTGGGTCAGCCCCAGCATTTT; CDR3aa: CASSLVGALGQPQHF
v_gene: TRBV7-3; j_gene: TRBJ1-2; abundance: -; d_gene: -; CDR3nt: TGTGCCAGCAGCTTAGTAGGGGAGGGTGGCTACACCTTC; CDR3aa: CASSLVGEGGYTF
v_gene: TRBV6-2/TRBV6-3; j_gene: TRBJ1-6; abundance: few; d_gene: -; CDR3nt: TGTGCCAGCAGTTGGGACCCCAATAATTCACCCCTCCACTTT; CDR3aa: CASSWDPNNSPLHF
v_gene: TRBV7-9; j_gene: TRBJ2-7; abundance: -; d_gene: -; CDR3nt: TGTGCCAGCAGCTCAAGGGACTGGGACTACGAGCAGTACTTC; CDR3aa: CASSSRDWDYEQYF
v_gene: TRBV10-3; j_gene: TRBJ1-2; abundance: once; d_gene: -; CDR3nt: TGTGCCATCAGTGAGCGACTGGACGGTCCGGAGGGCTACACCTTC; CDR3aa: CAISERLDGPEGYTF
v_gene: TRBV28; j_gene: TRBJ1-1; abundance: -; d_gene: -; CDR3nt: TGTGCCAGCACCATCCTCCACGGGGGCACTCCTGAAGCTTTCTTT; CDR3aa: CASTILHGGTPEAFF
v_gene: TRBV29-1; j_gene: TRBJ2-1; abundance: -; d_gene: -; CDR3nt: TGCAGCGTTGGGGAGGACGCGTACAATGAGCAGTTCTTC; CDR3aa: CSVGEDAYNEQFF
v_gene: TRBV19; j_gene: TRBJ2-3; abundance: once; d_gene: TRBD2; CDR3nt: TGTGCCAGTAGTATGGGACTAGCGGGATACACAGATACGCAGTATTTT; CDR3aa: CASSMGLAGYTDTQYF
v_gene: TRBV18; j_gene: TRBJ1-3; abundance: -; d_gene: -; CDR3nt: TGTGCCAGCTCACTAGGAGGCAGTTCCTTCGGAAACACCATATATTTT; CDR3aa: CASSLGGSSFGNTIYF
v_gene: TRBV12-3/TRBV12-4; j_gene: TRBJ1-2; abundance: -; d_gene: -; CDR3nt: TGTGCCAGCAGTTTTGGGACACCTTCGGGCTACACCTTC; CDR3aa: CASSFGTPSGYTF
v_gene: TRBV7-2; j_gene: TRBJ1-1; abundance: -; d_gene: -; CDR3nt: TGTGCCAGCCCACAATCCAGGCAGATGAACACTGAAGCTTTCTTT; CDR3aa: CASPQSRQMNTEAFF
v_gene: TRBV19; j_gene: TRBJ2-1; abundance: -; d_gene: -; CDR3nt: TGTGCCAGTAGTGTCGGGACTCGGGTTTTCTATGAGCAGTTCTTC; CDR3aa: CASSVGTRVFYEQFF
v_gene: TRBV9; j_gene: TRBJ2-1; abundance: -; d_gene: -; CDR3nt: TGTGCCAGCAGCGCCCCCAGAGGGACACAAGCATGGTACAATGAGCAGTTCTTC; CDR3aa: CASSAPRGTQAWYNEQFF
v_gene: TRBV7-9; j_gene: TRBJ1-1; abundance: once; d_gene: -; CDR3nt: TGTGCCAGCAGCCCCCGAACAGGGCCGAACACTGAAGCTTTCTTT; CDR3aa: CASSPRTGPNTEAFF
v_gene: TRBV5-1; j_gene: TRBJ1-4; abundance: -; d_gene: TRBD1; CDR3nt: TGCGCCAGCAGCCACGCCAGGGGGCAGGGCTATGAAAAACTGTTTTTT; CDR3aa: CASSHARGQGYEKLFF
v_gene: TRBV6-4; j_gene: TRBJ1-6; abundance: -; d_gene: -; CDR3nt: TGTGCCAGCAGAACCAACTCCTATAATTCACCCCTCCACTTT; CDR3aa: CASRTNSYNSPLHF